These 19 T cell receptor beta chains were sequenced from one sample in a study of Ad26.COV2.S vaccination and SARS-CoV-2 variants. Treatment given: around 19 received Ad26.COV2.S at low or high dose, single or two shots; about 5 received placebo; per-sample allocation not given. Following the first vaccine or placebo injection, samples were taken on day 63. The repertoire was sequenced with immunoSEQ multiplex PCR; TCRdb's copy has only in-frame clones and lacks some. The repertoire has 350,000 to 500,000 clones, about nine tenths of them found once; the top ten carry around 4.2%. This specimen was peripheral blood, taken in a trial of Ad26.COV2.S vaccine versus placebo. These receptors were collected from a person aged 18-65 years who received the Ad26.COV2.S COVID-19 vaccine or a placebo.

Points on this clone: One junction end disagrees with the germline gene, perhaps due to a read error. The genes are TRBV2 and TRBJ2-2, with a tentative D call TRBD2 (6 bases). The CDR3 runs 16 residues. Germline CDR1 is SNHLY and CDR2 is FYNNEI. The CDR3 bases are TGTGCCAGCAGAGGAGGACTACACGTGTACACCGAGGAGCTGTTTTTT. This sequence encodes CASRGGLHVYTEELFF.

The genes are TRBV6-7 and TRBJ1-3; D is possibly TRBD1 (5 bases). TRBV6-7 is noted as an ORF with a role that remains uncertain. Between the trimmed V and J ends, which lost 9 bases and 0 bases, there was a span of 15 bases. This CDR3 is 15 amino acids long. CDR3 protein: CARFQGQISGNTIYF. The CDR3 DNA sequence: TGTGCCAGGTTTCAAGGACAAATCTCTGGAAACACCATATATTTT.

This clone was observed a few times. The J gene is TRBJ2-6, the V gene TRBV12-5; 10 positions agree with TRBD1. There are 18 residues in the CDR3. CDR1 and CDR2 (germline): LGHNT, FRNRAP. Trimming cost V 3 bases and J 4 bases; bases outside gene matches: 9. CDR3 residues: CASGFERDRGSGANVLTF. The CDR3, as DNA: TGTGCTAGTGGTTTCGAACGGGACAGGGGTTCCGGGGCCAACGTCCTGACTTTC.

The chain recombines TRBV28 with TRBJ1-6, with no clear D. The germline gives CDR1 MDHEN, CDR2 SYDVKM. The length of the CDR3 is 15 residues. V was pared by 0 bases and J by 6 bases, with 9 bases between. CDR3 region: CASSLWSATNSPLHF. As DNA, the CDR3 is TGTGCCAGCAGTTTATGGTCAGCGACTAATTCACCCCTCCACTTT.

CDR3 nucleotide sequence: TGCGCCAGCAGCCAAGGAGGGGGCTTTGCGGACACCATATATTTT. Amino acid sequence: CASSQGGGFADTIYF. J is TRBJ1-3 and V is TRBV4-3; the match to TRBD1 covers 7 bases. The trim removed 1 base at V and 8 bases at J, leaving 8 bases unmatched. CDR1 is LGHNA and CDR2 is YSLEER in the germline V gene. The CDR3 sequence is 15 residues long.

The CDR3 sequence: CATEAADYNEQFF. The CDR3 DNA sequence: TGTGCCACCGAGGCGGCTGATTACAATGAGCAGTTCTTC. This chain connects TRBV15 to TRBJ2-1; D remains unclear. Germline CDR1 LNHNV, CDR2 YYDKDF (reference sequence). This CDR3 has 13 residues. V lost 8 bases and J lost 4, with 12 bases in between.

The CDR3: CASRGLAGGGSYNEQFF. CDR3 sequence (DNA): TGTGCCAGCAGGGGACTAGCGGGAGGAGGGTCCTACAATGAGCAGTTCTTC. This rearrangement joins TRBV28 to TRBJ2-1; TRBD2 matches at 15 bases. This CDR3 is built from 17 residues. CDR1 and CDR2 (germline): MDHEN, SYDVKM. Germline trimming cut 6 bases from V and 1 base from J; bases unmatched to any gene: 4.

This sequence joins TRBV19 and TRBJ2-7, with D perhaps TRBD1 or TRBD2 (6 bases each). V lost 6 bases, J lost 2 bases, and 11 bases lay in between. CDR1 is LNHDA, CDR2 SQIVND, per germline (reference sequence). The length of the CDR3 is 13 residues. The CDR3 DNA reads as TGTGCCAGTAGCGAGGGGGGTCCCTACGAGCAGTACTTC. It is translated as CASSEGGPYEQYF.

The rearrangement links TRBV27 to TRBJ2-7, with 9 bases fitting TRBD1. Germline V gene sequence: CDR1 MNHEY, CDR2 SMNVEV (reference sequence). V dropped 5 bases and J dropped 6; count of bases not matched to a gene: 8. CDR3 size: 14 residues. The CDR3 region is CASSPRQGVTEQYF. The CDR3 DNA follows: TGTGCCAGCAGTCCCAGACAGGGGGTTACCGAGCAGTACTTC.

This chain joins TRBV10-3 and TRBJ2-1, with D possibly being TRBD1 (5 bases). CDR1 ENHRY and CDR2 SYGVKD come from the germline V gene. Between the trimmed V and J ends, which lost 2 bases and 4 bases, there was a span of 9 bases. The CDR3 sequence is 14 residues long. This chain's CDR3 is CAISEVDRYNEQFF. CDR3 in DNA: TGTGCCATCAGTGAGGTTGACAGATACAATGAGCAGTTCTTC.

The chain couples TRBV6-6 to TRBJ2-3; 12 bases align to TRBD2. Germline V gene sequence: CDR1 MNHNY, CDR2 SVGAGI (reference sequence). The CDR3 runs 16 residues. V was pared by 4 bases and J by 3 bases, with 5 bases of the junction left unmatched. In DNA form, the CDR3 reads TGTGCCAGCAGTTGGCCGACTAGCGGGAGAACAGATACGCAGTATTTT. This gives the protein CASSWPTSGRTDTQYF.

This clone appeared once. The chain has TRBV28 and TRBJ2-7, with TRBD2 identical over 11 bases. Germline-derived CDR1 and CDR2 are MDHEN and SYDVKM. CDR3 length: 16 residues. The J segment lost 4 bases and the V segment lost 6 bases, leaving 11 bases of the junction unmatched. The CDR3 nucleotides read TGTGCCAGCAGCCCTTATAGCGGGAGGGCCAAGTACGAGCAGTACTTC. It yields the protein CASSPYSGRAKYEQYF.

This rearrangement joins TRBV13 to TRBJ2-7; TRBD2 matches at 7 bases. Germline CDR1 is PRHDT and CDR2 is FYEKMQ (reference sequence). The length of the CDR3 is 15 residues. V shed 5 bases, J shed 0 bases, and the junction held 7 bases outside the gene matches. The CDR3 coding sequence is TGTGCCAGCAGCAATGGGGGGGAAGGCTCCTACGAGCAGTACTTC. Translated: CASSNGGEGSYEQYF.

This chain links TRBV18 with TRBJ1-1; D gene unclear. Germline values: CDR1 KGHSH, CDR2 LQKENI. The CDR3 is 15 residues long. V lost 3 bases and J lost 5, with 16 bases in between. The chain's CDR3 is CASSPGVLRDTEAFF. The CDR3 DNA reads TGTGCCAGCTCACCCGGCGTACTCCGTGATACTGAAGCTTTCTTT.

This chain connects TRBV6-2 or TRBV6-3 to TRBJ1-2; possibly TRBD1 for D (6 bases). Germline V gene lookup returns CDR1 MNHEY and CDR2 SVGEGT. The V end lost 3 bases, the J end lost 2 bases, and 16 bases lay between the germline ends. This CDR3 is 16 amino acids long. CDR3 in DNA: TGTGCCAGCAGTTATCCCCTACAGGGAAGGAACTATGGCTACACCTTC. As protein: CASSYPLQGRNYGYTF.

The chain has TRBV27 and TRBJ2-2; 8 nucleotides match TRBD2. The CDR3 totals 15 residues. Trimming took 5 bases from V and 5 from J; bases not matched to a gene: 7. Germline V lookup: CDR1 MNHEY, CDR2 SMNVEV (reference sequence). The CDR3 DNA follows: TGTGCCAGCAGTCCCGGGACTAGGGGAACCGGGGAGCTGTTTTTT. Translating it yields CASSPGTRGTGELFF.

The CDR3 DNA sequence: TGTGCCACCAGTGAAAGGGGCATTGGGCTAGATACGCAGTATTTT. It is translated as CATSERGIGLDTQYF. The chain carries TRBV24-1 and TRBJ2-3, with a tentative D call TRBD1 (5 bases). V lost 4 bases and J lost 5, with 15 bases in between. Germline values: CDR1 KGHDR, CDR2 SFDVKD. The CDR3 runs 15 residues.

The rearrangement links TRBV29-1 to TRBJ1-2; D might be TRBD1 (6 bases). This CDR3 is 12 amino acids long. Germline CDR1 is SQVTM and CDR2 is ANQGSEA. Trimming took 4 bases from V and 4 from J, leaving 10 bases between them. CDR3: CSVAAGVYGYTF. Here the CDR3 DNA reads TGCAGCGTTGCGGCAGGGGTCTATGGCTACACCTTC.

V usage is TRBV27 and J usage is TRBJ2-1, with D tentatively TRBD2 (5 bases). The ends were cut back, 1 base at V and 8 bases at J, with 12 bases in the middle. This CDR3 region has 14 residues. Germline V gene sequence: CDR1 MNHEY, CDR2 SMNVEV (reference sequence). The CDR3 spells CASSLYRPGDEQFF. The CDR3 region has the DNA TGTGCCAGCAGTTTATATAGGCCCGGGGATGAGCAGTTCTTC.